This T cell receptor beta chain appears in the sequencing data of a study of untreated major depressive disorder. Whole-study results and caveats: Sequencing comparisons covered only three preselected Vbeta families. Depressed patients' CD4+ T cells carried increased TRBV05-01 (Vbeta 5.1) usage versus control CD4+ T cells.

Each depressed patient was pairwise matched to a non-depressed control for sex, age, current smoking status and body mass index. CD4+ T cells were isolated from thawed PBMCs by magnetic negative selection. The CDR3 is 15 residues long. Germline V gene lookup returns CDR1 SGHAT and CDR2 FQNNGV. The V gene lost 0 bases and the J gene lost 2 bases, with 7 bases spanning the gap. The table came from immunoSEQ multiplex PCR; TCRdb's copy has only in-frame clones and leaves some out. The data hold tens of thousands of clones, with more than 75% observed a single time. With respect to this clone: No antigen is known for it.

Sequenced input: CD4+ T cells from PBMCs. The clonotype originates from a woman between 25 and 40 years old in good health. This chain links TRBV11-2 with TRBJ1-4; D is possibly TRBD1 (5 bases). This CDR3 is CASSLDGGTNEKLFF. In DNA form, the CDR3 reads TGTGCCAGCAGCTTAGACGGGGGGACTAATGAAAAACTGTTTTTT.